The clone carrying this TCR beta chain was counted many times. The antigen is undetermined. The CDR3 contains 12 residues. Germline V gives CDR1 SNHLY, CDR2 FYNNEI. Losses at the gene ends were 6 bases for V and 4 bases for J; bases not matched to a gene: 0. Alongside a J-beta primer mix, a sample-barcoded 5' primer served in a second PCR lasting roughly 7 to 12 cycles. Every sample gave at least 3 million paired-end reads containing CDR3. TCRdb ran MiXCR on the 5' RACE reads and lists one entry per CDR3 protein. The sample comprises some 900,000 distinct CDR3 sequences, 45% to 50% of which are singletons, and roughly 13% rests with the top ten. Healthy individuals of Caucasian origin from Russia, aged 6 to 90, served as donors. Peripheral blood was drawn, approximately 9.5 milliliters per donor. The record originates from a study of blood T cells in healthy people across ages. Study results and caveats: Researchers said unsorted PBMCs prevented a conclusive naive versus antigen-experienced comparison.

The V and J genes are TRBV2 and TRBJ1-5; TRBD1 matches at 7 bases. Input material: blood. This TCR came from a man aged 25-45 years in good health. CDR3 residues: CASRQGNQPQHF. The CDR3 DNA reads TGTGCCAGCAGACAGGGGAATCAGCCCCAGCATTTT.